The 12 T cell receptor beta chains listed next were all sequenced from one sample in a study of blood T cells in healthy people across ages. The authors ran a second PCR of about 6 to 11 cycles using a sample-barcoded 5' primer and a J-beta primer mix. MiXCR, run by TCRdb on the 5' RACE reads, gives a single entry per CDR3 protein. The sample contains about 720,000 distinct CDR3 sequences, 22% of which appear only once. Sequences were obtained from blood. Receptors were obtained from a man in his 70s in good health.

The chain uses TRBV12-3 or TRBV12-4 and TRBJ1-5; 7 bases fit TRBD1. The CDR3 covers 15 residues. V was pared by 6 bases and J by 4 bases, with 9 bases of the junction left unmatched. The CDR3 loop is CASSWRQGTNQPQHF. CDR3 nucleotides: TGTGCCAGCAGCTGGAGACAGGGCACAAATCAGCCCCAGCATTTT.

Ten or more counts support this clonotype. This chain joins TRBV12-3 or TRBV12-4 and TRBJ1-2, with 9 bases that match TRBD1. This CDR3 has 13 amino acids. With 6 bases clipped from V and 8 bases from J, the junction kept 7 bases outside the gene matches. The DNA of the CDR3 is TGTGCCAGCAGCCTACAGGGGGCGAGAGGCTACACCTTC. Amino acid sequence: CASSLQGARGYTF.

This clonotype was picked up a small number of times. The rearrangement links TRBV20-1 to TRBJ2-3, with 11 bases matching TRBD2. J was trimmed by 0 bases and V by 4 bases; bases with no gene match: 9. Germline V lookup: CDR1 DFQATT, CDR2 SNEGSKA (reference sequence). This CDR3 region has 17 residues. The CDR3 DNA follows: TGCAGTGCTAAGGGACTAGCGGAATTCACCAGCACAGATACGCAGTATTTT. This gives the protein CSAKGLAEFTSTDTQYF.

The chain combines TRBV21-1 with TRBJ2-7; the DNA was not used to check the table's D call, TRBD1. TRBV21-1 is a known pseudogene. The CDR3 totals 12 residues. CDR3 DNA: TGTGCCAGCAGCAACCAGGGGAACGAGCAGTACGTC. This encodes CASSNQGNEQYV.

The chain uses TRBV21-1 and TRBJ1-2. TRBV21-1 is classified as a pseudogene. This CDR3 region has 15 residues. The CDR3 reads CASSKVGGRSYGYTF. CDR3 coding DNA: TGTGCCAGCAGCAAAGTAGGCGGGAGAAGCTATGGCTACACCTTC.

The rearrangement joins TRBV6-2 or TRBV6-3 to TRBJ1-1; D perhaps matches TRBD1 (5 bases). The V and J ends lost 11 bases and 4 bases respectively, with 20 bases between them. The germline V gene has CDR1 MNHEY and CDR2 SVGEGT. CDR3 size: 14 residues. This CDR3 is CAGTSHPLGTEAFF. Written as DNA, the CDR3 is TGTGCCGGGACCTCACACCCCCTGGGCACTGAAGCTTTCTTT.

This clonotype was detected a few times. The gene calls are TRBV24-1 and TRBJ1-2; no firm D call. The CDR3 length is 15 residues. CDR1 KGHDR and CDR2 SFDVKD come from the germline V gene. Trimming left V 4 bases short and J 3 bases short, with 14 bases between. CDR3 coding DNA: TGTGCCACCAGTGACCCGTTCCGGGGAGACTATGGCTACACCTTC. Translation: CATSDPFRGDYGYTF.

CDR3 in DNA: TGTGCCAGCACCCAGGGGGGACAGGGTGAAAAACTGTTTTTT. It translates to CASTQGGQGEKLFF. The V call is TRBV7-9, the J call TRBJ1-4, with 9 bases identical to TRBD1. V shed 7 bases, J shed 7 bases, and the junction held 7 bases outside the gene matches. The CDR3 runs to 14 residues. From germline, CDR1 is SEHNR and CDR2 FQNEAQ (reference sequence). The variable domain in full, with the rest retrieved from reference TRBV7-9 and TRBJ1-4, is DTGVSQNPRHKITKRGQNVTFRCDPISEHNRLYWYRQTLGQGPEFLTYFQNEAQLEKSRLLSDRFSAERPKGSFSTLEIQRTEQGDSAMYLCASTQGGQGEKLFFGSGTQLSVL.

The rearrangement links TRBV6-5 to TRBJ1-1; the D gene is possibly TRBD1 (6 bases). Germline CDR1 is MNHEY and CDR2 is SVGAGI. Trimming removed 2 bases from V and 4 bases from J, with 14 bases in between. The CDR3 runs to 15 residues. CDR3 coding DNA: TGTGCCAGCAGTTACACGAACAGGGTATCCACTGAAGCTTTCTTT. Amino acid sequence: CASSYTNRVSTEAFF.

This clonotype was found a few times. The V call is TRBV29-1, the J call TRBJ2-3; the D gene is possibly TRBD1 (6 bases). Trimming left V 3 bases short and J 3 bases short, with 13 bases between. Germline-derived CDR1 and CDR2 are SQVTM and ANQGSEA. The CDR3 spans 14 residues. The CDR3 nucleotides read TGCAGCGTTGAGGGGGCGGTGGGGACAGATACGCAGTATTTT. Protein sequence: CSVEGAVGTDTQYF.

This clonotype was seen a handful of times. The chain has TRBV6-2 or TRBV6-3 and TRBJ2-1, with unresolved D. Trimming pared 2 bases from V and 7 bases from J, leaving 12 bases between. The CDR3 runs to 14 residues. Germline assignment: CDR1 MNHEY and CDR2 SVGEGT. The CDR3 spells CASSYPDPVNEQFF. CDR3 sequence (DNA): TGTGCCAGCAGTTACCCAGACCCCGTGAATGAGCAGTTCTTC.

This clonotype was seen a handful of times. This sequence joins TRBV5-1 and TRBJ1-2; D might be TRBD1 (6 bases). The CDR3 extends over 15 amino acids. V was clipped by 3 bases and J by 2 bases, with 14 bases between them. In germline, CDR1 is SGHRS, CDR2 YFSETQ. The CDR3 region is CASSSTGLTNYGYTF. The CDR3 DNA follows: TGCGCCAGCAGCTCGACAGGACTAACGAACTATGGCTACACCTTC.